The sequence of this T cell receptor (beta chain) was determined in a study of T cell responses to AZD1222 COVID-19 vaccine (dated by TCRdb to the early 2020s). A note on the overall study: Because spike-specific TCR depth and breadth did not differ between the two schedules, AZD1222 recipients who got a second dose at roughly 4 weeks were pooled with those who got a second dose at roughly 12 weeks. TCR sequencing covered approximately 230 trial participants: 207 given two doses of AZD1222 and approximately 26 given two doses of MenACWY control vaccine. Trial participants were enrolled by age into subgroups of 18-55, 56-69 and 70-plus years, and about 150, 27 and 61 TCR-sequenced participants, respectively, were included in these subgroups. Broader findings and caveats from the paper: In the small 56-69-year group, the increase in depth fell short of significance, most likely because of low power. The whole spike protein was spanned by vaccine-associated CD4 TCRs, and dominant responses were seen in regions 160-218 and 743-854. Participants were mostly white British, with more females than males. The authors suggested clonal diversity may have been underestimated. Only five to seven AZD1222 recipients were SARS-CoV-2 seropositive at baseline, limiting conclusions about previously exposed vaccinees. Spike-specific TCR breadth and depth rose significantly after two AZD1222 doses compared with day 0 and with MenACWY recipients. Epitopes outside the regions mutated in the B.1.351 and B.1.1.7 variants were reportedly recognized by nearly half of the unique spike-specific TCRs. Because no samples from the day 14 peak response were available, repertoires could be characterized only after the peak T cell response.

CDR1 SNHLY and CDR2 FYNNEI were looked up in the germline V gene. Taken from cysteine to phenylalanine, the CDR3 has 18 residues. Only the CDR3 DNA stays, 54 bases, in frame from base 1. The V end gives up 3 bases and the J end 4 bases, leaving 15 bases in the junction not matched to a gene. The CDR3 regions of human TCRbeta chains were analyzed by immunosequencing. Per the source publication's procedure: TCRs in the repertoires were matched against a reference library of SARS-CoV-2-specific TCRs that had been generated with the MIRA antigen-specificity platform. Breadth was defined as the fraction of unique TCRs that were SARS-CoV-2-associated, and depth was defined as the fraction of total T cells that were SARS-CoV-2-associated. Each spike-specific TCR was assigned to its reactive spike region and to a CD4 or CD8 class using the MIRA data. Log10-transformed breadth and depth values were compared by one-way ANOVA with Sidak's multiple comparisons tests. TCRdb stores this immuneACCESS table with in-frame sequences only. Part of the clones is absent; in the studies checked, under half of the shortfall reflects unresolved V genes, and no reason is known for the rest. The DNA gave D and trimming, while V, J and clone size come from that table. This sample comprises about 120,000 clones, about 90% of them detected only once. The ten largest account for around 7.5% of the sample.

The time point label here, explained by the study, means: baseline before first vaccination. Vaccinee samples came from UK trials COV001 and COV002, including a single-blind randomized controlled phase 2/3 trial of AZD1222 (ChAdOx1 nCoV-19) in healthy adults. For TCRbeta chain sequencing, PBMC samples were collected from trial participants at day 0 and at day 28 after the second dose. Comments on this clone: Which antigen it targets is not known. Per-nucleotide qualities are absent, and no much larger clonotype sits a single base away.

The sequencing used peripheral blood, collected on day 0 of AZD1222 vaccination. The rearrangement joined TRBV2 to TRBJ1-5; TRBD1 matches 7 bases in the middle. The source is an adult in good health. The CDR3 here reads CASSDLGVVGTANQPQHF. The bases are TGTGCCAGCAGTGATCTTGGGGTGGTTGGGACAGCTAATCAGCCCCAGCATTTT.